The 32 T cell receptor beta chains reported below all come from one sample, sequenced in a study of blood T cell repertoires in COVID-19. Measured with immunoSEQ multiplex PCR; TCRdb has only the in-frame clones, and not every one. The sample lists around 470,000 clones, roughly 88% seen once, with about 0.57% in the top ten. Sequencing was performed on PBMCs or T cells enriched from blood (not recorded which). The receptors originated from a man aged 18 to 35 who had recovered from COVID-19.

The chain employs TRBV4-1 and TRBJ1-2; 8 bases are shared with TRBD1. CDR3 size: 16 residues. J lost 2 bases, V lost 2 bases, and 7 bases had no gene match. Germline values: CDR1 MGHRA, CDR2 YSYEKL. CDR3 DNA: TGCGCCAGCAGCCAACTTTCTGGACAGGGAAACTATGGCTACACCTTC. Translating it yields CASSQLSGQGNYGYTF.

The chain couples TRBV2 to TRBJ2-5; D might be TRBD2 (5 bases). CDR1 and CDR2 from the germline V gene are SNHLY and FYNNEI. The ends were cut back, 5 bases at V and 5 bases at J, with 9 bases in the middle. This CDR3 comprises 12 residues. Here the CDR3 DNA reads TGTGCCAGCAGTAGAGGGATGGAGACCCAGTACTTC. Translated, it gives CASSRGMETQYF.

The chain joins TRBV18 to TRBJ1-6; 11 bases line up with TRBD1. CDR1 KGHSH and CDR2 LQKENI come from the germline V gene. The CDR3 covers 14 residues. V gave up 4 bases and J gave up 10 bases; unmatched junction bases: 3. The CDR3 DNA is TGTGCCAGCTCACTAGGACAGGGGGCGTCACCCCTCCACTTT. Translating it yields CASSLGQGASPLHF.

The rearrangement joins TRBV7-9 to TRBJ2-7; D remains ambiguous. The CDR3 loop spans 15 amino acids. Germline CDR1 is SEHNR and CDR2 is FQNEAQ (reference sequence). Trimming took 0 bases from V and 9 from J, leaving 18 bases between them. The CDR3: CASSLASAISGGQYF. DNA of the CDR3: TGTGCCAGCAGCTTAGCCTCCGCCATATCTGGCGGGCAGTACTTC.

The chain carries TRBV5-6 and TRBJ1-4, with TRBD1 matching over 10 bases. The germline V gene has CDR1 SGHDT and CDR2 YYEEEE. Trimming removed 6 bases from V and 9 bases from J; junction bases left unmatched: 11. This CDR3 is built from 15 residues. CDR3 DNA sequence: TGTGCCAGCACCGTTCACCGGGACAGGGGTAAAAAACTGTTTTTT. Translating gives CASTVHRDRGKKLFF.

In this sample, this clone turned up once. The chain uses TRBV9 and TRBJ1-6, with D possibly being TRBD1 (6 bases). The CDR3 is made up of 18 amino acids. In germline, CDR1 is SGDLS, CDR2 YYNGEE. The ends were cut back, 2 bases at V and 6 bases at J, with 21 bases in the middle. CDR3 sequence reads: CASSVRPRGGAANSPLHF. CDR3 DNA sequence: TGTGCCAGCAGCGTCCGACCGAGGGGGGGCGCTGCTAATTCACCCCTCCACTTT. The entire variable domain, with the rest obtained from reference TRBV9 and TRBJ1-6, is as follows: DSGVTQTPKHLITATGQRVTLRCSPRSGDLSVYWYQQSLDQGLQFLIQYYNGEERAKGNILERFSAQQFPDLHSELNLSSLELGDSALYFCASSVRPRGGAANSPLHFGNGTRLTVT.

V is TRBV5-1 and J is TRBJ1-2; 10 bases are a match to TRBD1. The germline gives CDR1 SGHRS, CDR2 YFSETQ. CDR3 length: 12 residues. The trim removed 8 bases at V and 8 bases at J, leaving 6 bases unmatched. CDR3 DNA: TGCGCCAGTACCGGGACAGGGGTCGGCTACACCTTC. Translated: CASTGTGVGYTF.

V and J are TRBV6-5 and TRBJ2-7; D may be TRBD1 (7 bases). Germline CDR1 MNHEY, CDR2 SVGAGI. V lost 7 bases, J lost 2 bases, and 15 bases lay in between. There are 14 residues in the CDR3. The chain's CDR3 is CASTTQGGPYEQYF. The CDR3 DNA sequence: TGTGCCAGCACCACCCAGGGGGGTCCCTACGAGCAGTACTTC.

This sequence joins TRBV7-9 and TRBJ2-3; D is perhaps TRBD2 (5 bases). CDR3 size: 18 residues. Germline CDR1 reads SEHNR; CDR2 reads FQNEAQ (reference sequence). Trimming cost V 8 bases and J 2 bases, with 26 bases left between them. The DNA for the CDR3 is TGTGCCAGCCCCCCGGGGAACAGCCCGGTGATTAACACAGATACGCAGTATTTT. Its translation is CASPPGNSPVINTDTQYF.

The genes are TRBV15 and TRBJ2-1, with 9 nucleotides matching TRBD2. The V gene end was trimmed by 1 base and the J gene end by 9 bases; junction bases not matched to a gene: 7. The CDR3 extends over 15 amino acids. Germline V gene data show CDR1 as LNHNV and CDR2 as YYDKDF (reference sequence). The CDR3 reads CATSRGSSGRVEQFF. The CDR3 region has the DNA TGTGCCACCAGCAGAGGTAGTAGCGGGAGAGTTGAGCAGTTCTTC.

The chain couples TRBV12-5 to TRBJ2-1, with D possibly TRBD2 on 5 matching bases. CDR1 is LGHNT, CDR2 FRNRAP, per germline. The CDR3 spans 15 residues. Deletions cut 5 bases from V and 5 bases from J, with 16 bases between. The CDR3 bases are TGTGCTAGTGGTGACGGGCGGGCAGCCGACAATGAGCAGTTCTTC. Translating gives CASGDGRAADNEQFF.

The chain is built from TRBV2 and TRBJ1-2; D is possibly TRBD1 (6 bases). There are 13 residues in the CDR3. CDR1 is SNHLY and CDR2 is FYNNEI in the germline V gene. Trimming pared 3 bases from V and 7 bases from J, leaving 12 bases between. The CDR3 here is CASSDTGSSGYTF. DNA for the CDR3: TGTGCCAGCAGTGACACAGGGTCCAGTGGCTACACCTTC.

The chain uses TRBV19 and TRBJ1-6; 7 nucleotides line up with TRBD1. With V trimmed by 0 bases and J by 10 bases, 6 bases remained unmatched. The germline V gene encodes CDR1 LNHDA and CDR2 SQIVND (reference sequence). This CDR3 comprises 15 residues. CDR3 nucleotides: TGTGCCAGTAGTATAGAGACAGGGCCTGCATCACCCCTCCACTTT. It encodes CASSIETGPASPLHF.

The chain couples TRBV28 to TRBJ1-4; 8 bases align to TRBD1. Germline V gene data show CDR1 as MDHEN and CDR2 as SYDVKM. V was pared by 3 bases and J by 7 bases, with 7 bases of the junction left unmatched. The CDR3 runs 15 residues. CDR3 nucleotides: TGTGCCAGCAGTTTCCCAGGGGGCGTTGCTGAAAAACTGTTTTTT. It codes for CASSFPGGVAEKLFF.

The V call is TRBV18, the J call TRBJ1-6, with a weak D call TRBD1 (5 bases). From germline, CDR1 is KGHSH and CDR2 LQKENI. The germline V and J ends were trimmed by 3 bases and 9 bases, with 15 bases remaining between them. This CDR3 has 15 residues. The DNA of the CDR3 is TGTGCCAGCTCACCGAGCAGGGAAGAACGTTCACCCCTCCACTTT. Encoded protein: CASSPSREERSPLHF. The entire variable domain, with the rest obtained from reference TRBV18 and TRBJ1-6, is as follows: NAGVMQNPRHLVRRRGQEARLRCSPMKGHSHVYWYRQLPEEGLKFMVYLQKENIIDESGMPKERFSAEFPKEGPSILRIQQVVRGDSAAYFCASSPSREERSPLHFGNGTRLTVT.

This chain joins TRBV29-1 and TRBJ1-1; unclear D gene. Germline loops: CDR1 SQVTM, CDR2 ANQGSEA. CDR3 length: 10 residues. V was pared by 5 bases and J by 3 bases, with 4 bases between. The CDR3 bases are TGCAGCGTTCAGGACACTGAAGCTTTCTTT. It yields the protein CSVQDTEAFF.

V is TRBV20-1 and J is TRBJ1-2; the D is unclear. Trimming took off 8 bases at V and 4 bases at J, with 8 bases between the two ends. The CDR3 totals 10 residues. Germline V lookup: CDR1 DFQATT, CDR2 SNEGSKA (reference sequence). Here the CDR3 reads CSPWPYGYTF. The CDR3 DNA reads TGCAGTCCCTGGCCCTATGGCTACACCTTC.

The CDR3 DNA sequence: TGTGCCAGCAGGCAGGGGGCAGGCGGGGAGCTGTTTTTT. It specifies CASRQGAGGELFF. The rearrangement links TRBV2 to TRBJ2-2; 8 bases line up with TRBD1. V was clipped by 6 bases and J by 7 bases; unmatched bases: 4. The V gene's germline CDR1 is SNHLY and CDR2 FYNNEI. There are 13 residues in the CDR3.

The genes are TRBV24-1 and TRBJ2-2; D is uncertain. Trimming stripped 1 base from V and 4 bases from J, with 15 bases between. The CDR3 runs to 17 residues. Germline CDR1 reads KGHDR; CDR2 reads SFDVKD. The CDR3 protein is CATSDLKIASGTGELFF. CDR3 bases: TGTGCCACCAGTGATTTAAAGATAGCCTCGGGCACCGGGGAGCTGTTTTTT.

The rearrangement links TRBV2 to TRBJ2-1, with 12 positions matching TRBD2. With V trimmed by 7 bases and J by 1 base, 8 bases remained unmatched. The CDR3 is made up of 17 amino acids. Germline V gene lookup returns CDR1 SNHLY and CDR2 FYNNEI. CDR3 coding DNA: TGTGCCAGCACAACTAGCGGGAGGCCTCTTTCCTACAATGAGCAGTTCTTC. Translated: CASTTSGRPLSYNEQFF.

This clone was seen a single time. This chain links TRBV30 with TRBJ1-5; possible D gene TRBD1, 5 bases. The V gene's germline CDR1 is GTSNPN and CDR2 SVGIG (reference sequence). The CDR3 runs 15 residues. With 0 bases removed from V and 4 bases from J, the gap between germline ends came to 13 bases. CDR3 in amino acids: CAWSVRFGGNQPQHF. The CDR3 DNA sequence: TGTGCCTGGAGTGTACGGTTCGGGGGGAATCAGCCCCAGCATTTT.

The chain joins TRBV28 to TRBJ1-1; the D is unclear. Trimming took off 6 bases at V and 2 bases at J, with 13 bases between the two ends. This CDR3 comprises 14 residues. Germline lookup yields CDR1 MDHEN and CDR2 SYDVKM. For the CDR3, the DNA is TGTGCCAGCAGCTCAGCCGGGAAAAACACTGAAGCTTTCTTT. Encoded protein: CASSSAGKNTEAFF.

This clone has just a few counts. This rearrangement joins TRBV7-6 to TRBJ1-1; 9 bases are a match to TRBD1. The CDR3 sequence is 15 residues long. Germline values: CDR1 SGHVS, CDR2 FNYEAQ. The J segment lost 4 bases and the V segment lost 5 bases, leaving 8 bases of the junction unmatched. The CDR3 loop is CASSRRGTGSTEAFF. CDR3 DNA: TGTGCCAGCAGCCGAAGGGGGACAGGGAGCACTGAAGCTTTCTTT.

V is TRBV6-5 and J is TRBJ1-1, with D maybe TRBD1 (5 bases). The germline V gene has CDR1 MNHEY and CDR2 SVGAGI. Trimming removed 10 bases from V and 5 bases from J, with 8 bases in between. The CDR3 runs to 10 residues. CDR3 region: CATGGTEAFF. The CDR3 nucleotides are TGTGCCACCGGGGGGACTGAAGCTTTCTTT.

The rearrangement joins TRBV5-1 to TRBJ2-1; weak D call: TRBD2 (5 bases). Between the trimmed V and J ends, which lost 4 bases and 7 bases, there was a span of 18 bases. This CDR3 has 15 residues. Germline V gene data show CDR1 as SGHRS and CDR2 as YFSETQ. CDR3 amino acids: CASSLLEGSRNEQFF. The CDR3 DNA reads TGCGCCAGCAGCCTACTCGAAGGGAGTAGGAATGAGCAGTTCTTC. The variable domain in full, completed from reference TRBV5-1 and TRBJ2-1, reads KAGVTQTPRYLIKTRGQQVTLSCSPISGHRSVSWYQQTPGQGLQFLFEYFSETQRNKGNFPGRFSGRQFSNSRSEMNVSTLELGDSALYLCASSLLEGSRNEQFFGPGTRLTVL.

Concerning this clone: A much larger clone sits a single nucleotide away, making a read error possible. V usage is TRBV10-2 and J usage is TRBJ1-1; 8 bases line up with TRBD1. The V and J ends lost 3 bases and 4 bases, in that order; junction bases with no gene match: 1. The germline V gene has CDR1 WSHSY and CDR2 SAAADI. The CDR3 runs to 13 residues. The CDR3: CASSETGGTEAFF. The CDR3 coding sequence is TGCGCCAGCAGTGAAACAGGGGGCACTGAAGCTTTCTTT.

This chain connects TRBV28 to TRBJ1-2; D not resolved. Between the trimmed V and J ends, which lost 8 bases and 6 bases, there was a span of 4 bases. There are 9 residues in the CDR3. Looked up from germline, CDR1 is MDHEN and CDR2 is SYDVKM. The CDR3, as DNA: TGTGCCAGCGGCCATGGCTACACCTTC. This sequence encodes CASGHGYTF.

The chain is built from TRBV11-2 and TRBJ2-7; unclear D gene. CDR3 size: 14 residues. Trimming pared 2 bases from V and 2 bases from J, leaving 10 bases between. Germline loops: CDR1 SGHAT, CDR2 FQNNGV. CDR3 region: CASSLIRVAYEQYF. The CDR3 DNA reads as TGTGCCAGCAGCTTAATCCGGGTGGCCTACGAGCAGTACTTC.

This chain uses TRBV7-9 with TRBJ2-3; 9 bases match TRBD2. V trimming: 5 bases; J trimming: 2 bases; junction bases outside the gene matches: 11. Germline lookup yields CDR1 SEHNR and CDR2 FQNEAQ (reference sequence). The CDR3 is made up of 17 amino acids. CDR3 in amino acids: CASSVGGTSRLTDTQYF. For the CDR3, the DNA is TGTGCCAGCAGCGTAGGGGGGACTAGCCGTCTCACAGATACGCAGTATTTT.

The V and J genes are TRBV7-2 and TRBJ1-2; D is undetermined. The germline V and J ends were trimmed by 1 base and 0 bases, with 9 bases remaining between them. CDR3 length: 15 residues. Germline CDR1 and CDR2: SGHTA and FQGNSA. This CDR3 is CASSLVASSNYGYTF. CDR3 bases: TGTGCCAGCAGCTTAGTTGCCAGTTCTAACTATGGCTACACCTTC. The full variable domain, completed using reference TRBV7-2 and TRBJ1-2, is GAGVSQSPSNKVTEKGKDVELRCDPISGHTALYWYRQSLGQGLEFLIYFQGNSAPDKSGLPSDRFSAERTGGSVSTLTIQRTQQEDSAVYLCASSLVASSNYGYTFGSGTRLTVV.

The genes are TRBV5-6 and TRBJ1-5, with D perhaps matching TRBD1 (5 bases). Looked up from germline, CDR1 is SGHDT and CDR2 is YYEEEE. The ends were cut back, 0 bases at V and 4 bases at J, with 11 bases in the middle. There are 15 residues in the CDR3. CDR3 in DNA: TGTGCCAGCAGCTTGGCGGGCTCAGGGAATCAGCCCCAGCATTTT. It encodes CASSLAGSGNQPQHF.

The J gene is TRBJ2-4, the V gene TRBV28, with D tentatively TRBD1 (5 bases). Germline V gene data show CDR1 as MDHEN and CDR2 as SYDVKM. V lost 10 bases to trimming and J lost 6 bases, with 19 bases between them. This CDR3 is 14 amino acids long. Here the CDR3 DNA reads TGTGCCATTTGCTCGAGCAGGGCCCGAAACATTCAGTACTTC. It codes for CAICSSRARNIQYF.